Below are 8 T cell receptor beta chains sequenced from a single sample in a study of OX40 agonist ivuxolimab in advanced cancers. Here immunoSEQ multiplex PCR was the method, and the copy in TCRdb shows in-frame clones only, minus some. The data show tens of thousands of clones, more than 85% seen once. The sample here was CD4+ or CD8+ T cells sorted from blood, taken in a trial of the OX40 agonist ivuxolimab. Source of these receptors: an adult with an advanced solid tumor such as melanoma, head and neck, liver or kidney cancer.

The table lists this clone with a few counts. The chain recombines TRBV6-7 with TRBJ2-7, with D perhaps assigned TRBD1 or TRBD2 (5 bases each). TRBV6-7 is an open reading frame, and its role is uncertain. With 1 base removed from V and 5 bases from J, the gap between germline ends came to 18 bases. The CDR3 is 16 residues long. CDR3 loop: CASSYLTRDAFHEQYF. The CDR3 DNA is TGTGCCAGCAGTTACTTGACCCGGGACGCCTTCCACGAGCAGTACTTC.

The chain uses TRBV19 and TRBJ2-3; no definite D call. V lost 6 bases and J 6 bases, leaving 10 bases between the germline ends. Germline V gene lookup returns CDR1 LNHDA and CDR2 SQIVND (reference sequence). This CDR3 is built from 12 residues. The CDR3 DNA follows: TGTGCCAGTAGCTTTAACGGGGATACGCAGTATTTT. Translated, it gives CASSFNGDTQYF.

Here the CDR3 reads CASSLRSSGRHEQFF. CDR3 nucleotide sequence: TGTGCCAGCAGCTTAAGGTCTAGCGGGAGGCATGAGCAGTTCTTC. The chain links TRBV7-2 to TRBJ2-1; 11 bases agree with TRBD2. The CDR3 sequence is 15 residues long. Trimming removed 2 bases from V and 8 bases from J; junction bases left unmatched: 5. Germline lookup yields CDR1 SGHTA and CDR2 FQGNSA.

The chain's CDR3 is CASSVNRGFRSYNEQFF. In DNA, the CDR3 is TGTGCCAGCAGCGTTAACAGGGGTTTTCGGTCCTACAATGAGCAGTTCTTC. The V call is TRBV5-6, the J call TRBJ2-1; 7 nucleotides match TRBD1. Germline CDR1 and CDR2: SGHDT and YYEEEE. The CDR3 spans 17 residues. V shed 4 bases, J shed 1 base, and the junction held 11 bases outside the gene matches.

The chain uses TRBV27 and TRBJ2-2; perhaps TRBD2 as D (5 bases). Germline V gives CDR1 MNHEY, CDR2 SMNVEV (reference sequence). This CDR3 is built from 14 residues. Trimming stripped 2 bases from V and 8 bases from J, with 12 bases between. The CDR3 here is CASSLDWTGGELFF. The CDR3 nucleotides read TGTGCCAGCAGTTTAGACTGGACTGGGGGGGAGCTGTTTTTT.

V usage is TRBV11-2 and J usage is TRBJ2-5; D possibly corresponds to TRBD1 (6 bases). This CDR3 is built from 13 residues. Trimming took 5 bases from V and 3 from J, leaving 10 bases between them. CDR1 and CDR2 from the germline V gene are SGHAT and FQNNGV. The DNA of the CDR3 is TGTGCCAGCAGCGCACAGGGAAAAGAGACCCAGTACTTC. Protein sequence: CASSAQGKETQYF.

This rearrangement joins TRBV7-8 to TRBJ2-3, with 11 bases fitting TRBD2. In germline, CDR1 is SGHVS, CDR2 FQNEAQ. J lost 7 bases, V lost 5 bases, and 11 bases had no gene match. This CDR3 has 16 residues. CDR3 nucleotides: TGTGCCAGCAGCCCCAGTCCCCTAGCGGGAGGCCATACGCAGTATTTT. As protein: CASSPSPLAGGHTQYF.

This rearrangement joins TRBV28 to TRBJ2-7, with a tentative D call TRBD2 (5 bases). V was trimmed by 2 bases and J by 4 bases, leaving 12 bases between them. Per the germline V gene, CDR1 is MDHEN and CDR2 is SYDVKM. The CDR3 loop spans 14 amino acids. CDR3 DNA: TGTGCCAGCAGTTTAGCGGGTCTCTCGTACGAGCAGTACTTC. This gives the protein CASSLAGLSYEQYF.